This entry is about one T cell receptor (beta chain). The sample belongs to a study of blood T cell repertoires in COVID-19. The wider study: From T cells, B-cell-depleted T cells, or PBMCs came the material, which was cDNA or gDNA.

The authors' processing: Amplification of reference gene primers provided the estimated nucleated cell counts. Here immunoSEQ multiplex PCR was the method, and the copy in TCRdb shows in-frame clones only, minus some. The DNA gave D and trimming, while V, J and clone size come from that table. The sample shows under 150,000 clones, more than 80% of them seen only once. Sequences were obtained from peripheral blood. This TCR was recovered from a woman aged 55-69 years with COVID-19, enrolled during active disease.

CDR3 nucleotide sequence: TGTGCCTGGAGTGACAGTAGCAATCAGCCCCAGCATTTT. This encodes CAWSDSSNQPQHF. The chain has TRBV30 and TRBJ1-5, with D uncertain. The length of the CDR3 is 13 residues. Germline-derived CDR1 and CDR2 are GTSNPN and SVGIG (reference sequence). Trimming left V 1 base short and J 0 bases short, with 4 bases between.